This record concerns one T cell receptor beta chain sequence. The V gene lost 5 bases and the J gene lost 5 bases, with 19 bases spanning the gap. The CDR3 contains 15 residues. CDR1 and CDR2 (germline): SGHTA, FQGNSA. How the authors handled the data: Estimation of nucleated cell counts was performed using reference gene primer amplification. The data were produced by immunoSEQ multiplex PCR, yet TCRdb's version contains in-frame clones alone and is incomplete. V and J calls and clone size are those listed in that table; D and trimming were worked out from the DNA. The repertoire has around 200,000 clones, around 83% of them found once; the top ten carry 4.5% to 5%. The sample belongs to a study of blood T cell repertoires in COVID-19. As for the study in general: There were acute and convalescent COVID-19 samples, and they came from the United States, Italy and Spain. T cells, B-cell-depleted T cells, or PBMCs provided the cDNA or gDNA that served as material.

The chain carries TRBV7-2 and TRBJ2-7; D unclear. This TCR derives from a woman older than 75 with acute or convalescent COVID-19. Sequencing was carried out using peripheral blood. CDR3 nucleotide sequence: TGTGCCAGCAGCCTCGTGGGTACAGCCAAGCACGAGCAGTACTTC. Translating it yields CASSLVGTAKHEQYF.